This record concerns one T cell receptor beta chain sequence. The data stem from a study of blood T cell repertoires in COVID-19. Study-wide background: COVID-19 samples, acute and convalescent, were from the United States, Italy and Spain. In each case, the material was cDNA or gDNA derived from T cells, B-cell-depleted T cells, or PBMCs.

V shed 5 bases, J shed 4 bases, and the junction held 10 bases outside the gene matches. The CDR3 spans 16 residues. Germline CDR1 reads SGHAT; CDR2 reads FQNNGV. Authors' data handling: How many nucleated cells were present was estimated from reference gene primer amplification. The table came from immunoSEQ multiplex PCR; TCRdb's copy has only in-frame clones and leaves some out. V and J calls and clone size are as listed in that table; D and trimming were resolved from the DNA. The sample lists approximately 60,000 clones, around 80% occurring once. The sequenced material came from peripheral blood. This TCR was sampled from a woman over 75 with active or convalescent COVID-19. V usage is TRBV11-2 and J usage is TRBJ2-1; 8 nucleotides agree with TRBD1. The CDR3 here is CASSPLGQGRYNEQFF. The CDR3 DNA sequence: TGTGCCAGCAGCCCCTTAGGACAGGGAAGGTACAATGAGCAGTTCTTC.